This TCR beta chain was sequenced for a study of CD8+ T cells in alopecia areata. Overall study: The drug, tofacitinib, lasted 6 to 18 months, followed by 6 months off drug. Severity of treated patients was scored by affected scalp percentage.

RNA, once extracted, was reverse transcribed into cDNA for use as the sequencing template. Profiled with immunoSEQ multiplex PCR; TCRdb holds only in-frame clones, not every one. The sample holds roughly 200,000 clones, about 55% seen once. This sample's treatment: oral pan-JAK inhibitor, 5-10 mg twice daily. The V gene's germline CDR1 is SNHLY and CDR2 FYNNEI. The CDR3 has 15 amino acids. V lost 10 bases, J lost 4 bases, and 12 bases stayed unmatched. Notes on the study in general: Persistence during tofacitinib was seen for many expanded lesional clones in scalp and blood. Higher clonality and more expanded CD8+ clones appeared in lesional than normal scalp.

Concerning this clone: No antigen is known for it.

The clonotype comes from a human donor with alopecia areata. The specimen comprised CD8+ T cells sorted from blood, sampled at week 24, from a patient treated with tofacitinib. J is TRBJ2-3 and V is TRBV2, with TRBD2 identical over 9 bases. In DNA form, the CDR3 reads TGTGCCACCAGGGGAGGCGGGGGGGCCCCAGATACGCAGTATTTT. Amino acids: CATRGGGGAPDTQYF.